The present T cell receptor beta chain was sequenced within a study of CD8+CD57+ T cells in acquired aplastic anemia. Whole-study context: Isolated CD4+ and CD8+ cells, once sorted, yielded DNA averaging about 3 ug.

Investigators profiled TCR beta VDJ and CDR3 from genomic DNA template. TCRdb re-derived calls from the reads in MiXCR, one entry per CDR3 protein. The sample consists of hundreds of thousands of distinct CDR3 sequences, around 33% of them appearing once. This CDR3 has 15 residues. CDR1 SGHTS and CDR2 YDEGEE come from the germline V gene. Trimming cost V 2 bases and J 4 bases; bases outside gene matches: 8. An expansion of CD8+CD57+ cells by flow cytometry had been shown in patients chosen for sequencing. The rearrangement joins TRBV5-8 to TRBJ2-7; 8 bases match TRBD1. Sequencing was performed on sorted CD4+, CD8+, or CD8+CD57+ T cells (not recorded which) from PBMCs. This TCR came from a human donor with aplastic anemia. The CDR3 region is CASSFGTGLFYEQYF. The CDR3 DNA follows: TGTGCCAGCAGCTTCGGGACAGGATTATTTTACGAGCAGTACTTC.